The rows below give T cell receptor beta chains drawn from one sample of a study of blood T cell repertoires in COVID-19. Sequencing was performed with immunoSEQ multiplex PCR; in TCRdb, only in-frame clones are kept and a portion is missing. Of 250,000 to 350,000 clones in the sample, 75% to 90% were seen once. What was sequenced was peripheral blood. The receptors here all came from a woman in her 30s with COVID-19, enrolled during active disease. Each CDR3 is given with its conserved first and last residue. The D gene is left open where the match is weak. Size is omitted from some rows. Given values are once, few, many or a class for expanded clones.

j_gene | d_gene | v_gene | abundance | CDR3aa | CDR3nt
TRBJ2-1 | . | TRBV19 | . | CASSISGSSYNEQFF | TGTGCCAGTAGTATTAGCGGTAGCTCCTACAATGAGCAGTTCTTC
TRBJ2-1 | TRBD2 | TRBV5-1 | . | CASSLAKGGRNEQFF | TGCGCCAGCAGCTTGGCCAAGGGCGGGAGGAATGAGCAGTTCTTC
TRBJ1-1 | TRBD1 | TRBV27 | . | CASSPGQGAQQNTEAFF | TGTGCCAGCAGTCCCGGACAGGGGGCGCAACAGAACACTGAAGCTTTCTTT
TRBJ2-3 | TRBD2 | TRBV3-1/TRBV3-2 | . | CASSQFPSGTSTDTQYF | TGTGCCAGCAGCCAGTTTCCTAGCGGTACTAGCACAGATACGCAGTATTTT
TRBJ1-1 | . | TRBV2 | once | CASSEERGVGSTEAFF | TGTGCCAGCAGTGAAGAGCGCGGGGTGGGTAGCACTGAAGCTTTCTTT
TRBJ1-2 | . | TRBV27 | . | CASSLRSPGNGYTF | TGTGCCAGCAGTTTAAGGTCCCCGGGTAATGGCTACACCTTC
TRBJ2-7 | . | TRBV27 | once | CAGGPAVDLLCYEQYF | TGTGCCGGGGGCCCCGCAGTTGACCTACTTTGTTACGAGCAGTACTTC
TRBJ2-1 | . | TRBV7-6 | . | CASTLDGGRDNEQFF | TGTGCCAGCACCCTTGACGGGGGAAGGGACAATGAGCAGTTCTTC
TRBJ1-4 | TRBD1 | TRBV5-1 | . | CASSLYGQGAPTNEKLFF | TGCGCCAGCAGCTTGTACGGACAGGGGGCTCCAACTAATGAAAAACTGTTTTTT
TRBJ2-1 | TRBD2 | TRBV10-3 | . | CAISELRSSGRNVLGEQFF | TGTGCCATCAGTGAGTTGCGGTCTAGCGGGAGAAACGTCCTCGGTGAGCAGTTCTTC
TRBJ2-1 | TRBD2 | TRBV24-1 | . | CATSDGLAGESFF | TGTGCCACCAGTGATGGGCTAGCGGGAGAGTCGTTCTTC
TRBJ1-1 | TRBD1 | TRBV6-5 | . | CASSSRTGQNTEAFF | TGTGCCAGCAGTTCGCGGACAGGCCAGAACACTGAAGCTTTCTTT
TRBJ1-4 | TRBD1 | TRBV30 | . | CAWSSRQGIGEKLFF | TGTGCCTGGAGTTCCAGACAGGGTATTGGCGAAAAACTGTTTTTT
TRBJ2-7 | . | TRBV6-5 | . | CASTPLGGLGEQYF | TGTGCCAGCACCCCATTGGGGGGGCTGGGAGAGCAGTACTTC
TRBJ1-4 | TRBD1 | TRBV18 | few | CASSPDRDREKLFF | TGTGCCAGCTCACCGGACAGGGACCGTGAAAAACTGTTTTTT
TRBJ1-2 | . | TRBV28 | . | CASSPRPIYGYTF | TGTGCCAGCAGCCCTAGGCCTATTTATGGCTACACCTTC
TRBJ2-3 | . | TRBV19 | . | CASSYRDTETDTQYF | TGTGCCAGTAGTTACCGGGACACTGAAACAGATACGCAGTATTTT
TRBJ2-7 | TRBD2 | TRBV7-6 | once | CASSLVDQLLAGGPGEQYF | TGTGCCAGCAGCTTAGTCGACCAACTTCTAGCGGGAGGGCCGGGCGAGCAGTACTTC
TRBJ2-3 | . | TRBV7-2 | . | CASSPIAGTDTQYF | TGTGCCAGCAGTCCCATAGCAGGCACAGATACGCAGTATTTT
TRBJ1-6 | TRBD1 | TRBV2 | . | CASRKGQENSPLHF | TGTGCCAGCAGAAAGGGACAGGAGAATTCACCCCTCCACTTT
TRBJ2-1 | . | TRBV12-3/TRBV12-4 | . | CASSPQYEQFF | TGTGCCAGCAGTCCCCAATATGAGCAGTTCTTC
TRBJ2-5 | TRBD2 | TRBV2 | . | CASSETSGRVETQYF | TGTGCCAGCAGTGAGACTAGCGGGAGGGTGGAGACCCAGTACTTC
TRBJ2-7 | TRBD1 | TRBV6-5 | . | CASSYYRGYEQYF | TGTGCCAGCAGTTACTACAGGGGCTACGAGCAGTACTTC
TRBJ2-3 | . | TRBV27 | once | CASSKYSGGPDTQYF | TGTGCCAGCAGTAAATACTCAGGAGGCCCAGATACGCAGTATTTT
TRBJ1-1 | . | TRBV30 | . | CAWSVRQRDQAFF | TGTGCCTGGAGTGTGAGACAGCGGGATCAAGCTTTCTTT
TRBJ2-1 | TRBD2 | TRBV15 | . | CATSGTSGYYNEQFF | TGTGCCACCAGCGGAACTAGCGGGTACTACAATGAGCAGTTCTTC
TRBJ2-7 | TRBD1 | TRBV5-6 | . | CASSAPGQVHEQYF | TGTGCCAGCAGCGCCCCGGGACAGGTTCACGAGCAGTACTTC
TRBJ1-1 | TRBD1 | TRBV11-2 | . | CASTFGTGNTEAFF | TGTGCCAGCACCTTCGGGACAGGGAACACTGAAGCTTTCTTT
TRBJ1-6 | . | TRBV28 | . | CASSPQGSLGSPLHF | TGTGCCAGCAGTCCGCAGGGTAGCCTTGGGTCACCCCTCCACTTT
TRBJ1-2 | . | TRBV28 | . | CASRTAGQDYGYTF | TGTGCCAGCAGGACGGCGGGCCAGGACTATGGCTACACCTTC
TRBJ1-1 | . | TRBV30 | once | CAWNAEIEAFF | TGTGCCTGGAACGCGGAAATTGAAGCTTTCTTT
TRBJ2-7 | TRBD1 | TRBV29-1 | once | CSVTGPGTYEQYF | TGCAGCGTGACAGGGCCGGGCACCTACGAGCAGTACTTC
TRBJ1-4 | . | TRBV2 | . | CASSAGWTNEKLFF | TGTGCCAGCAGTGCAGGGTGGACTAATGAAAAACTGTTTTTT
TRBJ1-6 | . | TRBV10-3 | . | CAISESGGPDPHF | TGTGCCATCAGTGAGTCGGGGGGGCCAGATCCCCACTTT
TRBJ2-1 | . | TRBV11-3 | . | CASSSSEGEGGEQFF | TGTGCCAGCAGCTCCTCTGAGGGGGAGGGCGGTGAGCAGTTCTTC
TRBJ1-2 | . | TRBV29-1 | . | CSVEDRDIPWGGYTF | TGCAGCGTTGAAGATAGGGACATCCCGTGGGGTGGCTACACCTTC
TRBJ2-5 | TRBD2 | TRBV4-1 | . | CASSLIGLAVIQETQYF | TGCGCCAGCAGCCTGATTGGACTAGCGGTTATCCAAGAGACCCAGTACTTC
TRBJ1-1 | . | TRBV18 | . | CASSFAGRDTEAFF | TGTGCCAGCTCTTTCGCGGGGAGGGACACTGAAGCTTTCTTT
TRBJ1-2 | . | TRBV28 | once | CASSPRQLVYGYTF | TGTGCCAGCAGCCCGCGACAGTTAGTCTATGGCTACACCTTC
TRBJ1-2 | . | TRBV6-1 | . | CASSGQAQHFSYGYTF | TGTGCCAGCAGTGGACAGGCCCAGCATTTCTCCTATGGCTACACCTTC
TRBJ1-3 | TRBD1 | TRBV19 | . | CASHPWTGANSGNTIYF | TGTGCCAGTCACCCCTGGACAGGGGCTAACTCTGGAAACACCATATATTTT
TRBJ1-1 | . | TRBV28 | . | CASSSLRGGLDTEAFF | TGTGCCAGCAGTTCCTTACGCGGGGGGCTGGACACTGAAGCTTTCTTT
TRBJ1-1 | . | TRBV18 | . | CASSPSVEMNTEAFF | TGTGCCAGCTCACCATCGGTGGAGATGAACACTGAAGCTTTCTTT
TRBJ1-1 | . | TRBV7-8 | . | CASSQQRNTEAFF | TGTGCCAGCAGCCAACAGAGGAACACTGAAGCTTTCTTT
TRBJ2-7 | TRBD1 | TRBV19 | . | CASSPGQGGSYEQYF | TGTGCCAGTAGTCCGGGACAGGGGGGTTCCTACGAGCAGTACTTC
TRBJ2-7 | TRBD1 | TRBV5-1 | . | CASSPGGGQGAEQYF | TGCGCCAGCAGCCCGGGGGGCGGACAGGGGGCCGAGCAGTACTTC
TRBJ2-2 | TRBD2 | TRBV19 | . | CASGLGREAGELFF | TGTGCCAGCGGTCTCGGGCGGGAGGCCGGGGAGCTGTTTTTT